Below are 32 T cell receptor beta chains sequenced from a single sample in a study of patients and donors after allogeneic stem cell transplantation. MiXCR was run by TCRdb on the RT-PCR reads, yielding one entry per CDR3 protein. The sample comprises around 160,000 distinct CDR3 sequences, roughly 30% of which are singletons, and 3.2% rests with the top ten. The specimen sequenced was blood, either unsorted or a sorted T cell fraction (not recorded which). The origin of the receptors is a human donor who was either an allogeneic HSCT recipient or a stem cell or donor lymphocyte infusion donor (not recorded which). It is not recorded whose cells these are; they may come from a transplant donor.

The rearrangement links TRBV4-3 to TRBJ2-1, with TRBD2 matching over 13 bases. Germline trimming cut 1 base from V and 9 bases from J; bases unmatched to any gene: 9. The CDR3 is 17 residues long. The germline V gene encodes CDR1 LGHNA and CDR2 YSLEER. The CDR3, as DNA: TGCGCCAGCAGCCAAGCGCGGACTAGCGGGAGTACTTTTGAGCAGTTCTTC. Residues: CASSQARTSGSTFEQFF.

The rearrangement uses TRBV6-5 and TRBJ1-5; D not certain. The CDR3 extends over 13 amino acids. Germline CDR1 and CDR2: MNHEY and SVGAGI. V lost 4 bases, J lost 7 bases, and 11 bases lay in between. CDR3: CASSLTGRQPQHF. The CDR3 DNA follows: TGTGCCAGCAGTTTGACGGGCAGGCAGCCCCAGCATTTT.

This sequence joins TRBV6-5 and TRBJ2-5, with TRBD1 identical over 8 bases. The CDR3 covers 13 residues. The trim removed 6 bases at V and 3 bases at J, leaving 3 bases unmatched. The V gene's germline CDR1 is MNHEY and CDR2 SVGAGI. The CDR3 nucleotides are TGTGCCAGCAGCCCGGACAGGGAAGAGACCCAGTACTTC. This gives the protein CASSPDREETQYF.

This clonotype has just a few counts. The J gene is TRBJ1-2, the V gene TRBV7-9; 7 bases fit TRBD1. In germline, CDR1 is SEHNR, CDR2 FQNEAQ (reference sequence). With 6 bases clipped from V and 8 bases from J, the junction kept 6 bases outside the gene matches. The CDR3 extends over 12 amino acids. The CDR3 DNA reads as TGTGCCAGCAGAAAACAGGGGTTAGGCTACACCTTC. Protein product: CASRKQGLGYTF. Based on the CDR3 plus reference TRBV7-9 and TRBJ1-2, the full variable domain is DTGVSQNPRHKITKRGQNVTFRCDPISEHNRLYWYRQTLGQGPEFLTYFQNEAQLEKSRLLSDRFSAERPKGSFSTLEIQRTEQGDSAMYLCASRKQGLGYTFGSGTRLTVV.

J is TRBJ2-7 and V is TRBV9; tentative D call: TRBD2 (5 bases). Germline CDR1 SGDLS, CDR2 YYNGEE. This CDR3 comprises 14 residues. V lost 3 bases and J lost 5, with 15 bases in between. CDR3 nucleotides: TGTGCCAGCAGCGCGTTCGCGGGTATCCACGAGCAGTACTTC. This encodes CASSAFAGIHEQYF.

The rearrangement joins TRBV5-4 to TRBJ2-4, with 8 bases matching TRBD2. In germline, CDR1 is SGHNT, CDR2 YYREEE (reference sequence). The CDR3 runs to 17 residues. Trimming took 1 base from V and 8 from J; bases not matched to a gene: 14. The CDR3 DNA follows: TGTGCCAGCAGCTTGATGAGCGGGAGTGAGGGGAGGGACATTCAGTACTTC. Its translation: CASSLMSGSEGRDIQYF.

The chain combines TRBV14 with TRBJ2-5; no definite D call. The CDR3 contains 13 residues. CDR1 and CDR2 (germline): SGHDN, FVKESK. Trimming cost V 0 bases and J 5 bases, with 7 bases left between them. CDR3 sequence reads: CASSQEFGETQYF. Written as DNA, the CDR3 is TGTGCCAGCAGCCAAGAATTCGGGGAGACCCAGTACTTC.

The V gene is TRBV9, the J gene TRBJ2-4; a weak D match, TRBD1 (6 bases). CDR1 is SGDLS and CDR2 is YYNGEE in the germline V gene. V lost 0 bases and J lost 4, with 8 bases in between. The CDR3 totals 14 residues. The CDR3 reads CASSVGTDKNIQYF. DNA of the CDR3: TGTGCCAGCAGCGTAGGGACAGATAAAAACATTCAGTACTTC.

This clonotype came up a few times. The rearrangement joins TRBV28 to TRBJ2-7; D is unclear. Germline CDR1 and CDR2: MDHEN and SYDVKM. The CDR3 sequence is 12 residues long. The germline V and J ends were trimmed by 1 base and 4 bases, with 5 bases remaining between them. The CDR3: CASSLYGYEQYF. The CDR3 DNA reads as TGTGCCAGCAGTTTATACGGGTACGAGCAGTACTTC. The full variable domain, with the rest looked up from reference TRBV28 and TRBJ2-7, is DVKVTQSSRYLVKRTGEKVFLECVQDMDHENMFWYRQDPGLGLRLIYFSYDVKMKEKGDIPEGYSVSREKKERFSLILESASTNQTSMYLCASSLYGYEQYFGPGTRLTVT.

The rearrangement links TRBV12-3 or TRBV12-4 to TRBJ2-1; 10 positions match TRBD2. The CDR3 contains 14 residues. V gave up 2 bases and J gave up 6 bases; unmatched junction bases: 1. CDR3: CASSLRLAGNEQFF. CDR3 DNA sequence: TGTGCCAGCAGTTTACGACTAGCGGGCAATGAGCAGTTCTTC.

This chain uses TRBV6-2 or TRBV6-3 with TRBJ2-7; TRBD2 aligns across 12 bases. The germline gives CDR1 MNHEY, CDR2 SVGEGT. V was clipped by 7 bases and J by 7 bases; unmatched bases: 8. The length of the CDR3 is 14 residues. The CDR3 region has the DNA TGTGCCAGCACCCTAGCGGGAGGGCCTCAAGAGCAGTACTTC. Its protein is CASTLAGGPQEQYF.

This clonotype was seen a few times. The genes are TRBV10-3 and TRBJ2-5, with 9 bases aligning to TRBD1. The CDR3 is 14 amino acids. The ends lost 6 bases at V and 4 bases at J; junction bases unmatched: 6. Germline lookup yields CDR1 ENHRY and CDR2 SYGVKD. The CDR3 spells CAIRADRGGETQYF. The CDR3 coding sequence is TGTGCCATCAGGGCGGACAGGGGAGGAGAGACCCAGTACTTC.

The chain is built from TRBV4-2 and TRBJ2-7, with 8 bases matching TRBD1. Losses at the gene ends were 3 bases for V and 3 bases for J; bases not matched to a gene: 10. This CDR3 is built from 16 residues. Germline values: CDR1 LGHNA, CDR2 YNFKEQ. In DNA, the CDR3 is TGTGCCAGCAGCCAGGCCGAGACAGGGGTCGGCTACGAGCAGTACTTC. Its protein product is CASSQAETGVGYEQYF.

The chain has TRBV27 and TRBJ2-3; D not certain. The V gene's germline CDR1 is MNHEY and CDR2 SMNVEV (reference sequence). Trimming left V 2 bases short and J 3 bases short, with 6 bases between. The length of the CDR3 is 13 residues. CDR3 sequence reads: CASSLPLTDTQYF. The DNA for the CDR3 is TGTGCCAGCAGTTTACCCCTTACAGATACGCAGTATTTT.

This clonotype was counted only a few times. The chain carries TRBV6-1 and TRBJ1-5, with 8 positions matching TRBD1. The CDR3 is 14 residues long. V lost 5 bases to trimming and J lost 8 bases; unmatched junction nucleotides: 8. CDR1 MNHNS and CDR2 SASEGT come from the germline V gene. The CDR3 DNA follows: TGTGCCAGCAGTTCGGACAGGGACGGGAAGCCCCAGCATTTT. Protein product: CASSSDRDGKPQHF.

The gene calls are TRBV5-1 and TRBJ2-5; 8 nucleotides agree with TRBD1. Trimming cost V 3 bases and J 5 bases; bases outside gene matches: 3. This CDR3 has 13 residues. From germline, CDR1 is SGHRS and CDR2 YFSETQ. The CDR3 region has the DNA TGCGCCAGCAGCTCGACAGGGGCGGAGACCCAGTACTTC. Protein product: CASSSTGAETQYF.

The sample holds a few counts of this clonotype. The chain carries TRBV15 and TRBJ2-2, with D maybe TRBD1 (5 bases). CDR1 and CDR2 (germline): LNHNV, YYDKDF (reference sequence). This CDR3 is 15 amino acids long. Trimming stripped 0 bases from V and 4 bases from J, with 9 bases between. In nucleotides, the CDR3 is TGTGCCACCAGCAGAGATTCTCAGGGCACCGGGGAGCTGTTTTTT. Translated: CATSRDSQGTGELFF.

This chain's CDR3 is CASSPTETGGAFF. The CDR3 nucleotides are TGTGCCAGCTCCCCCACGGAGACAGGGGGAGCTTTCTTT. J is TRBJ1-1 and V is TRBV18; 9 nucleotides agree with TRBD1. Germline assignment: CDR1 KGHSH and CDR2 LQKENI. The CDR3 totals 13 residues. Germline trimming cut 6 bases from V and 10 bases from J; bases unmatched to any gene: 9. Filled out from reference TRBV18 and TRBJ1-1, the complete variable domain reads NAGVMQNPRHLVRRRGQEARLRCSPMKGHSHVYWYRQLPEEGLKFMVYLQKENIIDESGMPKERFSAEFPKEGPSILRIQQVVRGDSAAYFCASSPTETGGAFFGQGTRLTVV.

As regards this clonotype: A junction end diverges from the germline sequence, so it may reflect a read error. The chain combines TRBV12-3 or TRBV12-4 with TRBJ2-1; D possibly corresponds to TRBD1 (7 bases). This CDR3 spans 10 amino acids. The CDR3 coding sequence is TGTGCCAGCAGGGGGGGACAGCCGCTCTTC. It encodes CASRGGQPLF.

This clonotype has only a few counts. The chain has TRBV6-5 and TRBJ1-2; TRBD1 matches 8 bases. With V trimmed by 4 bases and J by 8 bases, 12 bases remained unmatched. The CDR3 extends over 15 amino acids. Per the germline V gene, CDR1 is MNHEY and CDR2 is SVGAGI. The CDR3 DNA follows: TGTGCCAGCAGTTGGGACACAGGGGGAGAGTGGGGCTACACCTTC. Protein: CASSWDTGGEWGYTF.

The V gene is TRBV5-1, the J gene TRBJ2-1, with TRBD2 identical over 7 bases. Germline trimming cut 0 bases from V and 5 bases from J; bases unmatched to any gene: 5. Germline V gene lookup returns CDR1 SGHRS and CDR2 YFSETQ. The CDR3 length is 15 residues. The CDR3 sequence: CASSLVAGANNEQFF. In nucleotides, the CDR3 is TGCGCCAGCAGCTTGGTAGCGGGCGCAAACAATGAGCAGTTCTTC. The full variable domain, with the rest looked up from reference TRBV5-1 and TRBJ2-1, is KAGVTQTPRYLIKTRGQQVTLSCSPISGHRSVSWYQQTPGQGLQFLFEYFSETQRNKGNFPGRFSGRQFSNSRSEMNVSTLELGDSALYLCASSLVAGANNEQFFGPGTRLTVL.

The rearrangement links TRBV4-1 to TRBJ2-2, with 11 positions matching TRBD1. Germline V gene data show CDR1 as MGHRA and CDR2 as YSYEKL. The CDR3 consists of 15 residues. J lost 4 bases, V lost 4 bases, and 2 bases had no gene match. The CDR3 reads CASSPGTGGTGELFF. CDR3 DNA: TGCGCCAGCAGCCCCGGGACAGGGGGCACCGGGGAGCTGTTTTTT.

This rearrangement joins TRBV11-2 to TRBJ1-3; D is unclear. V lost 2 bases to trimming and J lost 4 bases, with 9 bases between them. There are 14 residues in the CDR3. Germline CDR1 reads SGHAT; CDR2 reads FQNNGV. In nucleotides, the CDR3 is TGTGCCAGCAGCTTATTATCTGGAGGAAACACCATATATTTT. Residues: CASSLLSGGNTIYF.

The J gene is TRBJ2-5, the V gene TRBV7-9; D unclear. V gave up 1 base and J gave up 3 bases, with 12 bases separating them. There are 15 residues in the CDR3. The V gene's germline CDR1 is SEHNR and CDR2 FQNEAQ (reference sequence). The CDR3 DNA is TGTGCCAGCAGCTTAGTGGCAGGTGATGAAGAGACCCAGTACTTC. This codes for CASSLVAGDEETQYF.

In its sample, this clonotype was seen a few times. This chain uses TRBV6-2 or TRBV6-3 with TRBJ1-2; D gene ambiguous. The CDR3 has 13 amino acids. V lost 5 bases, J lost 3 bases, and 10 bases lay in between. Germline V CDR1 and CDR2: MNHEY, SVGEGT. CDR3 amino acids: CASSETVYYGYTF. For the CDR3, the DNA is TGTGCCAGCAGTGAGACGGTGTACTATGGCTACACCTTC.

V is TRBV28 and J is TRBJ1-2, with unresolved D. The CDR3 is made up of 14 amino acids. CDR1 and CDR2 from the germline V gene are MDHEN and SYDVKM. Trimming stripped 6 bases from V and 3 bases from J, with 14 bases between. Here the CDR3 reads CASRSGAMDYGYTF. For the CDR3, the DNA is TGTGCCAGCAGGAGCGGCGCGATGGACTATGGCTACACCTTC.

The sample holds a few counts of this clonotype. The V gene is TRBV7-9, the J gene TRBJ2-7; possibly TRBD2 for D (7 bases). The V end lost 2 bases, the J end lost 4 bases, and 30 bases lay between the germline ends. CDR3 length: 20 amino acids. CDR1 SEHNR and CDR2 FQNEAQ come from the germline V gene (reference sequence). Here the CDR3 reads CASSLPLLTGRREGRYEQYF. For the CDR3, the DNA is TGTGCCAGCAGCTTACCCCTCCTAACAGGGAGGAGGGAGGGGAGGTACGAGCAGTACTTC.

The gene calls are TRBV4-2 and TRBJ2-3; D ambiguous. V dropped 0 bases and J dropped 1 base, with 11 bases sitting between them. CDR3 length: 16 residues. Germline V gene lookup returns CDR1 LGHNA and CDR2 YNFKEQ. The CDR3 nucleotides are TGTGCCAGCAGCCAAGATTACTCCTGGGGCACAGATACGCAGTATTTT. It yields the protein CASSQDYSWGTDTQYF.

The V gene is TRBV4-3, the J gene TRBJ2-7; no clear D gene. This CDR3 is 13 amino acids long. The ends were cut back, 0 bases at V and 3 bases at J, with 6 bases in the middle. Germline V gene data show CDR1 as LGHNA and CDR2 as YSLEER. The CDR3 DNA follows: TGCGCCAGCAGCCAAGAGAGCTACTACGAGCAGTACTTC. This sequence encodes CASSQESYYEQYF.

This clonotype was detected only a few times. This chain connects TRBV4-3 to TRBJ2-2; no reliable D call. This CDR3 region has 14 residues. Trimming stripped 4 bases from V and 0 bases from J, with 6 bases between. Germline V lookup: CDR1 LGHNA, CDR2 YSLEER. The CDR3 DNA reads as TGCGCCAGCAGCCCGACCCCGAACACCGGGGAGCTGTTTTTT. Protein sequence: CASSPTPNTGELFF.

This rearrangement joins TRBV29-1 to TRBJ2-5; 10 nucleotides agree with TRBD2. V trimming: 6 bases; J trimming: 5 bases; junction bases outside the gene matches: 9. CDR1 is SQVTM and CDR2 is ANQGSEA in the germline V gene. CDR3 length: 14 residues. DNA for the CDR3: TGCAGCGTCGCTAGCGGGAGCGGGCGGGAGACCCAGTACTTC. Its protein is CSVASGSGRETQYF.

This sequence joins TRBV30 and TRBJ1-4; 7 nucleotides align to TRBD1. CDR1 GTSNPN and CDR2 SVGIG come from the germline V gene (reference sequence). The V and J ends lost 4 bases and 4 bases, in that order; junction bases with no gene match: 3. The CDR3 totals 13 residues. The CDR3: CAWKGQSNEKLFF. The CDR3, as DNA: TGTGCCTGGAAGGGACAGAGTAATGAAAAACTGTTTTTT.